This T cell receptor beta chain was sequenced for a study of T cell repertoires in cytomegalovirus infection. The CDR3 loop spans 15 amino acids. Germline lookup yields CDR1 MNHNY and CDR2 SVGAGI (reference sequence). V was pared by 4 bases and J by 2 bases, with 12 bases between. About this clonotype itself: Its antigen is unknown.

TCRdb recomputed calls from the reads with MiXCR, one row per CDR3 protein. This sample has approximately 100,000 distinct CDR3 sequences, with about 30% found just once. Sequenced material: CD8+ T cells from cultured PBMCs, taken from culture after CMV antigen stimulation. The receptor was isolated from a human donor in good health (CMV status not recorded). Some clones in this sample may be carry-over from other donors' samples. This rearrangement joins TRBV6-6 to TRBJ1-5; D is unresolved. The CDR3 sequence is CASSWGAEGNQPQHF. The CDR3 DNA is TGTGCCAGCAGTTGGGGAGCGGAGGGCAATCAGCCCCAGCATTTT.